This T cell receptor (beta chain) was found in a study of blood T cell repertoires in COVID-19. Methods used by the authors: Estimates of nucleated cell counts were drawn from the amplification of reference gene primers. The table came from immunoSEQ multiplex PCR; TCRdb's copy has only in-frame clones and leaves some out. The V and J calls and clone size come from that table; D and trimming were worked out from the DNA. The table records some 400,000 clones, about 87% of them present only once. Seattle enrolled patients during active infection and tracked them longitudinally. The sample taken for sequencing was peripheral blood. The clonotype originates from a woman aged 25 to 39 with COVID-19, enrolled during active disease.

This CDR3 is CASSRNSGSGFYEQYF. CDR3 bases: TGTGCCAGCAGCCGGAACAGCGGGTCCGGGTTTTACGAGCAGTACTTC. V usage is TRBV7-6 and J usage is TRBJ2-7; tentatively, D is TRBD2 (6 bases). The germline gives CDR1 SGHVS, CDR2 FNYEAQ. The CDR3 runs 16 residues. V was clipped by 5 bases and J by 4 bases, with 21 bases between them.